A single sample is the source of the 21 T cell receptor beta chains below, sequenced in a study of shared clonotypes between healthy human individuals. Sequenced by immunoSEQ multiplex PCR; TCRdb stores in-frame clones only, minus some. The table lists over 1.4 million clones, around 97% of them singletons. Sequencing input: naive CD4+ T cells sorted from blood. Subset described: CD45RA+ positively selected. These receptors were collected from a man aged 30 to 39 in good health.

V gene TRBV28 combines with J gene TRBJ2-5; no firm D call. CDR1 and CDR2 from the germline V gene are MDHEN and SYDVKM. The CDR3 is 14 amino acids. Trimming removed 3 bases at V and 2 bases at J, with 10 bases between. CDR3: CASSFHGQQETQYF. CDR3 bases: TGTGCCAGCAGTTTTCATGGGCAGCAAGAGACCCAGTACTTC. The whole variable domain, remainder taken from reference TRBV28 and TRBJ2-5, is DVKVTQSSRYLVKRTGEKVFLECVQDMDHENMFWYRQDPGLGLRLIYFSYDVKMKEKGDIPEGYSVSREKKERFSLILESASTNQTSMYLCASSFHGQQETQYFGPGTRLLVL.

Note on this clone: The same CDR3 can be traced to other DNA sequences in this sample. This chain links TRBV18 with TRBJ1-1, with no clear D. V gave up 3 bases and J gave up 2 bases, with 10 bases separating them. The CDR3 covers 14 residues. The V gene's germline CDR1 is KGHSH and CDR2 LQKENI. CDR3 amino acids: CASSPAIRNTEAFF. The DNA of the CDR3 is TGTGCCAGCTCACCCGCAATTCGAAACACTGAAGCTTTCTTT.

The CDR3 DNA reads as TGTGCCAGCAGCTTAGAGGGCGGGCCCTCCTACGAGCAGTACTTC. Translation gives CASSLEGGPSYEQYF. V gene TRBV7-9 combines with J gene TRBJ2-7, with D perhaps TRBD2 (5 bases). V dropped 1 base and J dropped 0 bases, with 10 bases sitting between them. CDR1 is SEHNR and CDR2 is FQNEAQ in the germline V gene (reference sequence). The CDR3 contains 15 residues.

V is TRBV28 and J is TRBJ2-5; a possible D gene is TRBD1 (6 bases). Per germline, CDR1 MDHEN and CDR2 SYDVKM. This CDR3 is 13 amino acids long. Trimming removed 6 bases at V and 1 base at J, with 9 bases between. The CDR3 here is CASRRGGQETQYF. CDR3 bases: TGTGCCAGCAGACGAGGGGGCCAAGAGACCCAGTACTTC.

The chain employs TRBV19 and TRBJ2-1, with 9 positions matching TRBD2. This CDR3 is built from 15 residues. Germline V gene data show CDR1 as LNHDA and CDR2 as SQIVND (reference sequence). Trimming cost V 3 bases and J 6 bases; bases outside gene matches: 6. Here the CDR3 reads CASSIRRGRGNEQFF. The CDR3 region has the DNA TGTGCCAGTAGTATTAGGCGCGGGAGGGGCAATGAGCAGTTCTTC.

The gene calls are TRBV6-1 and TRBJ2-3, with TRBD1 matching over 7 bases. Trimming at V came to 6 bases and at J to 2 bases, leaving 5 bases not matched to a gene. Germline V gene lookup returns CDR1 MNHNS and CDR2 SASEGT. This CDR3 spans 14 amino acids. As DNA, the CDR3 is TGTGCCAGCAGAGAGGGGGCGAACACAGATACGCAGTATTTT. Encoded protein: CASREGANTDTQYF.

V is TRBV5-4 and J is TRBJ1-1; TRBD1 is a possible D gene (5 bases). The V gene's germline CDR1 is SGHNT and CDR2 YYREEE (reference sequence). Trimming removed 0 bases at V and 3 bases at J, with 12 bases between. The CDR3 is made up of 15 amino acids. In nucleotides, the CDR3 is TGTGCCAGCAGCTTGGCGACAGCGGGGCACACTGAAGCTTTCTTT. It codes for CASSLATAGHTEAFF.

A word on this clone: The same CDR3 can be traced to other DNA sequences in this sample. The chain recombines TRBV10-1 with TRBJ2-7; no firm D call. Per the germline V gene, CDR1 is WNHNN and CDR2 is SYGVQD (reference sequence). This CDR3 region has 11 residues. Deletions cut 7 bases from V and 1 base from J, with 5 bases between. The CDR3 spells CASTSSYEQYF. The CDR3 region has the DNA TGCGCCAGCACTTCGTCCTACGAGCAGTACTTC.

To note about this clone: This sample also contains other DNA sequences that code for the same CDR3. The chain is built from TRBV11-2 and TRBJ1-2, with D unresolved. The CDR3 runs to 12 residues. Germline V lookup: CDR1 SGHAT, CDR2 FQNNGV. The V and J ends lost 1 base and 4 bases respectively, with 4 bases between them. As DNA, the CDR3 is TGTGCCAGCAGCTTAGGACCCTATGGCTACACCTTC. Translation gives CASSLGPYGYTF.

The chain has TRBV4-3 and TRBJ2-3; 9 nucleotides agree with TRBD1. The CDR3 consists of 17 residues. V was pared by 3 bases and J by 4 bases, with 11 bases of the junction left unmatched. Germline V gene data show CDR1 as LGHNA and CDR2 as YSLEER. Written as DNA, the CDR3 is TGCGCCAGCAGCCACATCCCCCCTGGACAGGGGCCAGATACGCAGTATTTT. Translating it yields CASSHIPPGQGPDTQYF.

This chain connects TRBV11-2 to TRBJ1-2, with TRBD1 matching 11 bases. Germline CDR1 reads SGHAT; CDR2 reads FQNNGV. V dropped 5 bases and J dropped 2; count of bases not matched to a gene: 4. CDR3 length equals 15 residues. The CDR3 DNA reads TGTGCCAGCAGCGGATGGGACAGGGGGAACTATGGCTACACCTTC. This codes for CASSGWDRGNYGYTF.

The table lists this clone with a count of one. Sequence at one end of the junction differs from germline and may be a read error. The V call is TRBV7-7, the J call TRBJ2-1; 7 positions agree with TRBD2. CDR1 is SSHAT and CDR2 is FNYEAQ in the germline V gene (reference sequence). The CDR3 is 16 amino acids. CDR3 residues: CASSLGLAGVGNEQFF. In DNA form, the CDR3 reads TGTGCTAGCAGCTTAGGGCTGGCGGGAGTCGGCAATGAGCAGTTCTTC.

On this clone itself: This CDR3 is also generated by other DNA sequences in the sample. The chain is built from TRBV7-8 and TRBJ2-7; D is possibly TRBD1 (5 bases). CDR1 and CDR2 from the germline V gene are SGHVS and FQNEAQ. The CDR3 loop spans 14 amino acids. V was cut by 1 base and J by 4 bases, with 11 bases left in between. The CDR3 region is CASSLEAGPYEQYF. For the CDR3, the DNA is TGTGCCAGCAGCTTAGAGGCAGGGCCGTACGAGCAGTACTTC.

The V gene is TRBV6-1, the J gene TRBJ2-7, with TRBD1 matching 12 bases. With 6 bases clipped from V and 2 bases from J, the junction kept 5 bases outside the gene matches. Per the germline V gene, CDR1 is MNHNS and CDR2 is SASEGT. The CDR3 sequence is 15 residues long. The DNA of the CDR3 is TGTGCCAGCAGCGAGGGACAGGGGGCAACCTACGAGCAGTACTTC. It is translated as CASSEGQGATYEQYF.

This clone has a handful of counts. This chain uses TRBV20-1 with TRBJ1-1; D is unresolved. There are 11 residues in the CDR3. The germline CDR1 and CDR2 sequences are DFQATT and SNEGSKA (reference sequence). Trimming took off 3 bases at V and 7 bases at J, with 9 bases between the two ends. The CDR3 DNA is TGCAGTGCTAGGGGAGCTTTTGAAGCTTTCTTT. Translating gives CSARGAFEAFF.

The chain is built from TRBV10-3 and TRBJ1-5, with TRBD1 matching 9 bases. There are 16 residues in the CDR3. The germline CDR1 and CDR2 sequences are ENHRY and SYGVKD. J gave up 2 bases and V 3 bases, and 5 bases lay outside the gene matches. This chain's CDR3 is CAISDYRGQGNQPQHF. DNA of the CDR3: TGTGCCATCAGTGATTACAGGGGGCAAGGCAATCAGCCCCAGCATTTT.

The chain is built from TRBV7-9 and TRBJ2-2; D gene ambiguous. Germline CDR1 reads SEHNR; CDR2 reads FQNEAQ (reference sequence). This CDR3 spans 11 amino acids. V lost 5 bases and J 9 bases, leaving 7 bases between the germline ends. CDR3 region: CASSPTRELFF. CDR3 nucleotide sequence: TGTGCCAGCAGCCCGACCAGGGAGCTGTTTTTT.

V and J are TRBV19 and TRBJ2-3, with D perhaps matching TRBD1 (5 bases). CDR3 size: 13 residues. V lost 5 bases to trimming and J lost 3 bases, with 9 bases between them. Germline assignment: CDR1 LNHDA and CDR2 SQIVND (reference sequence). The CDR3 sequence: CASSVPGTDTQYF. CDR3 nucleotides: TGTGCCAGTAGTGTCCCAGGGACAGATACGCAGTATTTT.

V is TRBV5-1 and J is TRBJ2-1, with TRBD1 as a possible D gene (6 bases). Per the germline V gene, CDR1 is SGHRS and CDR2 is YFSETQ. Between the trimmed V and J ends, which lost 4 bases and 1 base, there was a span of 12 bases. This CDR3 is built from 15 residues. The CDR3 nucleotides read TGCGCCAGCAGCCCGCAGGGGAATTCCTACAATGAGCAGTTCTTC. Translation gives CASSPQGNSYNEQFF. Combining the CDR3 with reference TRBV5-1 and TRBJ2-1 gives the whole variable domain KAGVTQTPRYLIKTRGQQVTLSCSPISGHRSVSWYQQTPGQGLQFLFEYFSETQRNKGNFPGRFSGRQFSNSRSEMNVSTLELGDSALYLCASSPQGNSYNEQFFGPGTRLTVL.

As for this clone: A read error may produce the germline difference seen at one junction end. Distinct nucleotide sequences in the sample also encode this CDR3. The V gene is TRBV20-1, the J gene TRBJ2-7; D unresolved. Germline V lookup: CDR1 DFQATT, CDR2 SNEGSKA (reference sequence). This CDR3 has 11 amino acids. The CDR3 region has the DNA TGCAGTGCGGGCGTAGGCGATCCGCAGTACTTT. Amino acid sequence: CSAGVGDPQYF.

DNA for the CDR3: TGTGCCAGCTCACCGACGACAGGAACCATGAACACTGAAGCTTTCTTT. Protein sequence: CASSPTTGTMNTEAFF. V is TRBV18 and J is TRBJ1-1; D perhaps matches TRBD1 (6 bases). This CDR3 region has 16 residues. CDR1 KGHSH and CDR2 LQKENI come from the germline V gene. Deletions cut 3 bases from V and 0 bases from J, with 14 bases between.